This passage covers 5 T cell receptor beta chains from one sample sequenced in a study of T cell responses to AZD1222 COVID-19 vaccine. Clones were read by immunoSEQ multiplex PCR, and TCRdb kept only the in-frame ones, dropping some. Here the sample spans around 100,000 clones, around 87% being singletons. The material was peripheral blood, obtained on day 0 of MenACWY control vaccination. The receptor set was obtained from an adult in good health.

The chain combines TRBV5-4 with TRBJ1-1; D is unclear. The CDR3 loop spans 13 amino acids. V was pared by 2 bases and J by 5 bases, with 10 bases between. Germline lookup yields CDR1 SGHNT and CDR2 YYREEE (reference sequence). The CDR3 here is CASSFFAETEAFF. CDR3 nucleotide sequence: TGTGCCAGCAGCTTTTTCGCCGAAACTGAAGCTTTCTTT. The full variable domain, in which reference TRBV5-4 and TRBJ1-1 provide the parts outside the CDR3, is ETGVTQSPTHLIKTRGQQVTLRCSSQSGHNTVSWYQQALGQGPQFIFQYYREEENGRGNFPPRFSGLQFPNYSSELNVNALELDDSALYLCASSFFAETEAFFGQGTRLTVV.

This clone was observed a single time. This sequence joins TRBV7-9 and TRBJ1-2; D is undetermined. Germline V CDR1 and CDR2: SEHNR, FQNEAQ (reference sequence). Trimming stripped 3 bases from V and 4 bases from J, with 12 bases between. This CDR3 has 14 amino acids. As DNA, the CDR3 is TGTGCCAGCAGCTTTCGATCTCCCTTCTATGGCTACACCTTC. Its translation is CASSFRSPFYGYTF.

This rearrangement joins TRBV3-1 (or the pseudogene TRBV3-2) to TRBJ2-3; 14 bases line up with TRBD2. Germline-derived CDR1 and CDR2 are LGHDT and YNNKEL (reference sequence). With V trimmed by 1 base and J by 5 bases, 2 bases remained unmatched. This CDR3 has 16 amino acids. Written as DNA, the CDR3 is TGTGCCAGCAGCCAAGGACTAGCGGGGGGGGAAGATACGCAGTATTTT. Encoded protein: CASSQGLAGGEDTQYF.

This clone was detected a few times. The V gene is TRBV30, the J gene TRBJ2-3; 14 bases are a match to TRBD2. The V segment lost 3 bases and the J segment 4 bases; nucleotides outside the gene matches: 6. CDR3 length: 16 residues. Germline assignment: CDR1 GTSNPN and CDR2 SVGIG (reference sequence). The CDR3 DNA sequence: TGTGCCTGGAGCCGGGGACTAGCGGGAGCGGCAGATACGCAGTATTTT. Translation gives CAWSRGLAGAADTQYF.

V gene TRBV4-1 combines with J gene TRBJ1-6; TRBD1 might be the D (5 bases). Germline V CDR1 and CDR2: MGHRA, YSYEKL. The CDR3 length is 15 residues. Between the trimmed V and J ends, which lost 7 bases and 0 bases, there was a span of 10 bases. CDR3 DNA: TGCGCCAGCAACTGGGGGAGCTCCTATAATTCACCCCTCCACTTT. Encoded protein: CASNWGSSYNSPLHF.